This T cell receptor beta chain was recorded in a study of T cell clonality in common variable immunodeficiency (dated by TCRdb to 2015 to 2017). Trimming costs V 2 bases and J 4 bases, and their ends lie 6 bases apart. Via the germline V gene, CDR1 is MNHEY and CDR2 SVGEGT. The CDR3 numbers 13 residues from cysteine through phenylalanine. Only the CDR3 bases that were read are kept: 30 of them, in frame from base 1. Most CVID patients and most healthy controls were of Caucasian heritage. Heparinized peripheral whole blood samples of about 4.5 to 8 ml were collected from each donor. TCRbeta CDR3 repertoires were sequenced from genomic DNA of adults with common variable immune deficiency (CVID) and healthy adult controls. The control group comprised roughly 22 healthy adult volunteers, about 12 female and 10 male, aged 23 to 66 years with a mean age of roughly 34. Diluted blood was subjected to density centrifugation over Hypaque 1077 or Ficoll-Paque for isolation of peripheral blood mononuclear cells. Unsorted mononuclear cells served as the source of genomic DNA, which was extracted either by Qiagen column purification or by a centrifugation-based method.

Overall results and qualifications from the work: Correlations between repertoire features and clinical complications were limited by patient heterogeneity within the CVID cohort. Fewer TCRbeta clones were shared among CVID subjects than among healthy controls (p < 0.0001). According to the authors, finding the cause of the higher clonality in CVID would require sequencing the repertoires of T cell subpopulations. Although equal DNA input was used, an average of about 87,000 unique sequences per sample was obtained for controls, compared with some 30,000 for CVID samples. Fewer deletions and N-nucleotide insertions were reportedly observed in CVID TCRbeta sequences, and highly modified clones with 13 or more V deletions were reportedly absent from CVID TCRbeta sequences. TCRbeta clonality was higher in CVID subjects than in healthy controls (t-test p = 0.018), and the increase was most characteristic of about a third of subjects.

For sequencing, equivalent amounts of genomic DNA were input from CVID and control samples. For every sample, a 60 bp segment covering the rearranged TCRbeta CDR3 region was amplified and then sequenced. The immunoSEQ assay, a bias-corrected multiplex PCR combined with high-throughput sequencing, was used to amplify TCRbeta. Per the authors' processing: Every unique nucleotide sequence counted as a clone and was annotated with V, D and J genes, copy number and frequency. Sequences were labeled productive if in frame, and non-productive if out of frame or containing stop codons. As previously described, Shannon's entropy was used to calculate clonality. The predicted amino acid sequences of productive clones were used to derive mean CDR3 Kyte-Doolittle hydropathy. Scaled V gene usage was hierarchically clustered using Manhattan distance and complete linkage with the R hclust function. To assess clone sharing by CDR3 amino acid sequence, 12 repertoires per group were resampled over 100 rounds. The repertoires were screened for 70 published EBV-specific TCRbeta sequences and approximately 230 published CMV-specific TCRbeta sequences. After a couple of CVID samples that produced fewer than 10,000 sequences were dropped from the analysis, 42 CVID repertoires remained. TCRdb stores this immuneACCESS table with in-frame sequences only. Part of the clones is absent; in the studies checked, under half of the shortfall reflects unresolved V genes, and no reason is known for the rest. That table furnishes V, J and clone size, whereas the DNA furnished D and trimming. For this sample, roughly 30,000 clones appear and none is a singleton. Approximately 13% of the sample is in the top ten clones.

This clone occurred many times. No cognate antigen has been identified for it. The read terminates 3 residues before the CDR3 end, so the remaining end is supplied by the germline J gene. Sequenced sample: peripheral blood mononuclear cells. The sequence joins TRBV6-2 or TRBV6-3 to TRBJ1-5; D gene: possibly TRBD1, on 5 matching bases. The source is a person between 18 and 70 years old in good health. The sequenced part of the CDR3 DNA is TGTGCCAGCAGTTACACAGGAAATCAGCCC. Translated, this is CASSYTGNQP. The whole CDR3 reads CASSYTGNQPQHF.